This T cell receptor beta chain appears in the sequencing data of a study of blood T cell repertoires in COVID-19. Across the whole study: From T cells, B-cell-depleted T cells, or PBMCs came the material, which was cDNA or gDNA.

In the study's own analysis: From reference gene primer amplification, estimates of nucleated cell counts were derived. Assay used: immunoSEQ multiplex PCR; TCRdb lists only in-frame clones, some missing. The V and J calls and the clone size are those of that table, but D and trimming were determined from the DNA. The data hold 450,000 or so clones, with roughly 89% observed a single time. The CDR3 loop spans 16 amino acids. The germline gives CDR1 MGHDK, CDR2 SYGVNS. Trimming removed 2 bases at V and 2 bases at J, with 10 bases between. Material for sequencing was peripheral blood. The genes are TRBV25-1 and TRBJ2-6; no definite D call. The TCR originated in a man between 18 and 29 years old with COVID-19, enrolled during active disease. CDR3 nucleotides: TGTGCCAGCAGTGAAATCTCCACAACTGGGGCCAACGTCCTGACTTTC. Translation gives CASSEISTTGANVLTF. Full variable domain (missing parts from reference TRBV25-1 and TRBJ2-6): EADIYQTPRYLVIGTGKKITLECSQTMGHDKMYWYQQDPGMELHLIHYSYGVNSTEKGDLSSESTVSRIRTEHFPLTLESARPSHTSQYLCASSEISTTGANVLTFGAGSRLTVL.